These 20 T cell receptor beta chains originate from one sample sequenced in a study of Ad26.COV2.S vaccination and SARS-CoV-2 variants. Indicated treatment: 19 received Ad26.COV2.S at low or high dose, single or two shots; about 5 received placebo; per-sample allocation not given. After the first vaccine or placebo injection, samples were drawn on day 63. Libraries were prepared by immunoSEQ multiplex PCR; TCRdb keeps only in-frame clonotypes and omits some of them. The data contain 360,000 or so clones, around 90% of them singletons. The sequencing here drew on peripheral blood, taken in a trial of Ad26.COV2.S vaccine versus placebo. These receptors were collected from a person between 18 and 65 years old who received the Ad26.COV2.S COVID-19 vaccine or a placebo.

CDR3: CASTEDLPNTGELFF. The CDR3 bases are TGTGCCAGCACCGAGGATCTCCCGAACACCGGGGAGCTGTTTTTT. The rearrangement uses TRBV7-9 and TRBJ2-2, with D unclear. This CDR3 is built from 15 residues. Trimming took off 7 bases at V and 0 bases at J, with 12 bases between the two ends. CDR1 is SEHNR and CDR2 is FQNEAQ in the germline V gene (reference sequence).

The rearrangement links TRBV4-3 to TRBJ2-7, with TRBD1 identical over 8 bases. The V segment lost 0 bases and the J segment 5 bases; nucleotides outside the gene matches: 6. Germline assignment: CDR1 LGHNA and CDR2 YSLEER. This CDR3 is built from 15 residues. The CDR3 spells CASSQETGVGHEQYF. The CDR3 DNA reads TGCGCCAGCAGCCAAGAGACAGGGGTGGGCCACGAGCAGTACTTC.

V gene TRBV5-1 combines with J gene TRBJ2-2; 8 bases are shared with TRBD2. The CDR3 totals 16 residues. The germline V gene encodes CDR1 SGHRS and CDR2 YFSETQ. V shed 2 bases, J shed 3 bases, and the junction held 6 bases outside the gene matches. The CDR3 reads CASSLERGTYTGELFF. CDR3 nucleotide sequence: TGCGCCAGCAGCTTAGAGCGGGGGACGTACACCGGGGAGCTGTTTTTT.

V is TRBV5-1 and J is TRBJ1-3; no firm D call. The CDR3 is 15 amino acids. CDR1 is SGHRS and CDR2 is YFSETQ in the germline V gene. The ends were cut back, 0 bases at V and 4 bases at J, with 11 bases in the middle. The DNA for the CDR3 is TGCGCCAGCAGCTTGGGCGAGGCAGAGGGAAACACCATATATTTT. This sequence encodes CASSLGEAEGNTIYF. Drawing the rest from reference TRBV5-1 and TRBJ1-3, the complete variable domain is KAGVTQTPRYLIKTRGQQVTLSCSPISGHRSVSWYQQTPGQGLQFLFEYFSETQRNKGNFPGRFSGRQFSNSRSEMNVSTLELGDSALYLCASSLGEAEGNTIYFGEGSWLTVV.

Notes on this clone: At one of its ends the junction is not consistent with the germline gene, which may arise from a read error. V and J are TRBV4-3 and TRBJ1-1; D might be TRBD1 (6 bases). The CDR3 is 16 amino acids. In germline, CDR1 is LGHNA, CDR2 YSLEER. The CDR3 loop is CASSQGGGRPNPEAFF. DNA for the CDR3: TGCGCCAGCAGCCAAGGAGGGGGACGCCCGAACCCTGAAGCTTTCTTT.

V is TRBV19 and J is TRBJ1-6; no reliable D call. The CDR3 has 18 amino acids. Germline loops: CDR1 LNHDA, CDR2 SQIVND (reference sequence). V lost 5 bases to trimming and J lost 4 bases, with 21 bases between them. The DNA for the CDR3 is TGTGCCAGTAGTTCTGTTCGAGGGCGGCACAATTATAATTCACCCCTCCACTTT. Amino acids: CASSSVRGRHNYNSPLHF.

The genes are TRBV7-9 and TRBJ2-1; D unclear. V lost 5 bases and J lost 1, with 12 bases in between. CDR1 is SEHNR, CDR2 FQNEAQ, per germline (reference sequence). The length of the CDR3 is 15 residues. The CDR3 DNA reads TGTGCCAGCAGCCCGACCCGACAATCCTACAATGAGCAGTTCTTC. The encoded protein is CASSPTRQSYNEQFF.

This chain connects TRBV30 to TRBJ1-6; D remains ambiguous. CDR1 and CDR2 from the germline V gene are GTSNPN and SVGIG (reference sequence). The V gene lost 4 bases and the J gene lost 4 bases, with 5 bases spanning the gap. This CDR3 is built from 12 residues. This CDR3 reads CAWNSYNSPLHF. In nucleotides, the CDR3 is TGTGCCTGGAACAGTTATAATTCACCCCTCCACTTT.

The V and J genes are TRBV19 and TRBJ2-3, with a weak D call TRBD1 (6 bases). CDR1 and CDR2 (germline): LNHDA, SQIVND (reference sequence). V lost 8 bases, J lost 3 bases, and 18 bases lay in between. CDR3 length: 15 amino acids. CDR3 loop: CASSENSGQTDTQYF. In DNA form, the CDR3 reads TGTGCCAGTTCGGAGAATTCGGGACAAACAGATACGCAGTATTTT.

The chain has TRBV14 and TRBJ1-1; D not certain. This CDR3 comprises 15 residues. Trimming took 7 bases from V and 5 from J, leaving 20 bases between them. Germline V CDR1 and CDR2: SGHDN, FVKESK. The CDR3 sequence is CASTQNLGSGTEAFF. CDR3 bases: TGTGCCAGCACCCAGAATCTAGGCAGTGGGACTGAAGCTTTCTTT.

The CDR3 region has the DNA TGCAGCGTTGGTGGGGCAGGTACCGGGGAGCTGTTTTTT. Translation gives CSVGGAGTGELFF. V usage is TRBV29-1 and J usage is TRBJ2-2; TRBD1 might be the D (5 bases). The ends were cut back, 4 bases at V and 5 bases at J, with 11 bases in the middle. Germline V gives CDR1 SQVTM, CDR2 ANQGSEA. The CDR3 runs to 13 residues.

The rearrangement links TRBV4-1 to TRBJ2-6; possible D gene TRBD1, 6 bases. Deletions cut 4 bases from V and 0 bases from J, with 10 bases between. The CDR3 runs 16 residues. Germline values: CDR1 MGHRA, CDR2 YSYEKL. CDR3: CASSLTGNSGANVLTF. In DNA, the CDR3 is TGCGCCAGCAGCCTGACAGGTAACTCTGGGGCCAACGTCCTGACTTTC.

The chain couples TRBV30 to TRBJ1-2, with TRBD1 matching over 8 bases. Looked up from germline, CDR1 is GTSNPN and CDR2 is SVGIG (reference sequence). V lost 5 bases, J lost 4 bases, and 3 bases stayed unmatched. The CDR3 spans 12 residues. For the CDR3, the DNA is TGTGCCTGGGCCGGACAGGGCTATGGCTACACCTTC. Protein: CAWAGQGYGYTF.

This clone was seen once. This chain joins TRBV18 and TRBJ1-2, with D perhaps matching TRBD1 (5 bases). V shed 4 bases and J shed 4 bases, with 16 bases lying between them. Looked up from germline, CDR1 is KGHSH and CDR2 is LQKENI. The CDR3 extends over 15 amino acids. CDR3 coding DNA: TGTGCCAGCTCACTTGGACACCCGGAAGGCTATGGCTACACCTTC. It specifies CASSLGHPEGYGYTF.

This clone was detected once. The V and J genes are TRBV7-2 and TRBJ1-6; 7 bases line up with TRBD1. V lost 5 bases and J lost 9; bases outside the gene matches: 10. The CDR3 has 15 amino acids. Germline assignment: CDR1 SGHTA and CDR2 FQGNSA. Written as DNA, the CDR3 is TGTGCCAGCAGCGTAAACAGGGGTAGCGGTTCACCCCTCCACTTT. It is translated as CASSVNRGSGSPLHF.

On this clone itself: At one boundary the junction diverges from the germline segment, which might be a read error. The V gene is TRBV4-3, the J gene TRBJ1-5, with 11 bases fitting TRBD1. The CDR3 covers 15 residues. CDR1 is LGHNA, CDR2 YSLEER, per germline. The CDR3 protein is CASSQDGTGGQAQHF. In DNA form, the CDR3 reads TGCGCCAGCAGCCAGGATGGGACAGGGGGTCAGGCCCAGCATTTT.

The chain employs TRBV4-3 and TRBJ1-2; D not resolved. The CDR3 length is 15 residues. Trimming pared 0 bases from V and 0 bases from J, leaving 8 bases between. Germline V lookup: CDR1 LGHNA, CDR2 YSLEER. This chain's CDR3 is CASSQDQSPNYGYTF. The DNA for the CDR3 is TGCGCCAGCAGCCAAGATCAGTCGCCTAACTATGGCTACACCTTC.

V and J are TRBV10-1 and TRBJ1-2; 7 bases are shared with TRBD1. The CDR3 is 14 residues long. The trim removed 5 bases at V and 3 bases at J, leaving 6 bases unmatched. The germline V gene has CDR1 WNHNN and CDR2 SYGVQD (reference sequence). The chain's CDR3 is CASSTSGGDYGYTF. The CDR3 DNA reads TGCGCCAGCAGTACCTCAGGGGGGGACTATGGCTACACCTTC.

The table lists this clone with a count of one. V usage is TRBV6-6 and J usage is TRBJ1-6, with 8 bases matching TRBD1. The CDR3 is 16 amino acids. Germline-derived CDR1 and CDR2 are MNHNY and SVGAGI (reference sequence). V trimming: 0 bases; J trimming: 6 bases; junction bases outside the gene matches: 4. This CDR3 is CASSYSPDRGNSPLHF. CDR3 sequence (DNA): TGTGCCAGCAGTTACTCGCCAGACAGGGGTAATTCACCCCTCCACTTT.

This chain uses TRBV12-5 with TRBJ2-1; D is possibly TRBD2 (6 bases). With 2 bases removed from V and 13 bases from J, the gap between germline ends came to 9 bases. Germline V gene data show CDR1 as LGHNT and CDR2 as FRNRAP. The CDR3 has 11 residues. The DNA for the CDR3 is TGTGCTAGTGGTTTGTTCGGGGGTCAGTTCTTC. This gives the protein CASGLFGGQFF.